The clone carrying this T cell receptor beta chain was seen a handful of times. The record originates from a study of blood T cell repertoires in COVID-19. At the level of the study: Sources were T cells, B-cell-depleted T cells, or PBMCs; the material itself was cDNA or gDNA.

Authors' analysis steps: Using reference gene primer amplification, nucleated cell counts were estimated. Produced via immunoSEQ multiplex PCR; TCRdb's table is partial and in-frame only. V and J calls and clone size follow that table, whereas D and trimming were derived from the DNA. The repertoire has some 260,000 clones, about 86% of them found once; the top ten carry over 4%. Trimming cost V 4 bases and J 5 bases; bases outside gene matches: 7. This CDR3 contains 16 residues. Germline assignment: CDR1 MNHEY and CDR2 SVGAGI. Participants were aged about 18 to 90 years, lived in roughly 25 US areas, and enrolled virtually. Grouping used clinical history reported by participants in a survey and questionnaire.

The chain uses TRBV6-5 and TRBJ1-6, with 8 bases lining up with TRBD1. The sample was PBMCs or T cells enriched from blood (not recorded which). The clonotype comes from a man under 40 with acute COVID-19. The CDR3 nucleotides read TGTGCCAGCAGTTTTGGCTTGGACAGGGATAATTCACCCCTCCACTTT. It yields the protein CASSFGLDRDNSPLHF.